Following are 5 T cell receptor beta chains from one sample sequenced in a study of OX40 agonist ivuxolimab in advanced cancers. Sequencing used immunoSEQ multiplex PCR; TCRdb keeps in-frame clones, though not all of them. The table has nearly 95,000 clones, 90% to 95% seen once; the top ten hold 2.6%. Sequenced material: CD4+ or CD8+ T cells sorted from blood, taken in a trial of the OX40 agonist ivuxolimab. These receptors all stem from an adult with an advanced solid tumor such as melanoma, head and neck, liver or kidney cancer.

The chain uses TRBV30 and TRBJ1-5; no clear D gene. Trimming cost V 2 bases and J 6 bases, with 14 bases left between them. Germline CDR1 and CDR2: GTSNPN and SVGIG (reference sequence). The CDR3 sequence is 14 residues long. The DNA for the CDR3 is TGTGCCTGGAGTCCCTTTATGAAAGGTCAGCCCCAGCATTTT. It encodes CAWSPFMKGQPQHF.

The gene calls are TRBV6-5 and TRBJ1-1, with D possibly being TRBD1 (5 bases). Trimming pared 6 bases from V and 2 bases from J, leaving 13 bases between. The CDR3 totals 14 residues. Germline CDR1 and CDR2: MNHEY and SVGAGI. The CDR3 DNA follows: TGTGCCAGCAGCCTGGGGCCCCCAAACACTGAAGCTTTCTTT. It codes for CASSLGPPNTEAFF.

This chain connects TRBV27 to TRBJ2-3, with TRBD2 identical over 12 bases. The CDR3 contains 15 residues. Germline CDR1 MNHEY, CDR2 SMNVEV (reference sequence). The V segment lost 5 bases and the J segment 3 bases; nucleotides outside the gene matches: 3. The CDR3: CASSPTSGGTDTQYF. In DNA, the CDR3 is TGTGCCAGCAGTCCGACTAGCGGGGGAACAGATACGCAGTATTTT.

CDR3: CATSRDPATLREQYF. CDR3 DNA sequence: TGTGCCACCAGCAGAGACCCAGCTACACTACGCGAGCAGTACTTC. The rearrangement joins TRBV15 to TRBJ2-7; no reliable D call. The germline V gene has CDR1 LNHNV and CDR2 YYDKDF (reference sequence). CDR3 length equals 15 residues. V dropped 0 bases and J dropped 6 bases, with 15 bases sitting between them.

The rearrangement uses TRBV19 and TRBJ1-3, with D unclear. Trimming removed 0 bases at V and 0 bases at J, with 21 bases between. This CDR3 has 20 amino acids. Germline CDR1 is LNHDA and CDR2 is SQIVND (reference sequence). The CDR3, as DNA: TGTGCCAGTAGTATAGATCCCGCGAGAGGGCTAGATTCCTCTGGAAACACCATATATTTT. It codes for CASSIDPARGLDSSGNTIYF.